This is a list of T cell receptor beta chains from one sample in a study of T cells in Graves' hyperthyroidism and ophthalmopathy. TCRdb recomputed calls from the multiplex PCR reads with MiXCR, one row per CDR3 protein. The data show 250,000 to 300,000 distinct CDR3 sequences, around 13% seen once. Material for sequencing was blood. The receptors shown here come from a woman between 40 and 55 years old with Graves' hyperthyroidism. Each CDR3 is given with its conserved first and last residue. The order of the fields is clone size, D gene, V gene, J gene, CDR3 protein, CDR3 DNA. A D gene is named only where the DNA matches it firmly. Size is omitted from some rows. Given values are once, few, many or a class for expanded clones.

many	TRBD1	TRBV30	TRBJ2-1	CAWSRQGPGEQFF	TGTGCCTGGAGTCGACAGGGGCCGGGGGAGCAGTTCTTC
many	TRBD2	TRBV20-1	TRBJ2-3	CSARAGLAFGTQYF	TGCAGTGCTAGGGCGGGACTAGCGTTCGGTACGCAGTATTTT
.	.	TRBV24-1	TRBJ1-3	CATKLRATGNTIYF	TGTGCCACCAAGCTCAGGGCTACTGGAAACACCATATATTTT
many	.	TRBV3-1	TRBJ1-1	CASSFWPNTEAFF	TGTGCCAGCAGCTTTTGGCCTAACACTGAAGCTTTCTTT
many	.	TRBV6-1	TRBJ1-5	CASSEADRQPQHF	TGTGCCAGCAGTGAAGCTGACCGACAGCCCCAGCATTTT
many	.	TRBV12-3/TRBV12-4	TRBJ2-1	CASSLVWGIEQFF	TGTGCCAGCAGTTTAGTCTGGGGGATTGAGCAGTTCTTC
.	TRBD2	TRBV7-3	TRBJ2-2	CASSKRGIPLAGDYANTGELFF	TGTGCCAGCAGCAAAAGGGGCATCCCACTAGCGGGGGATTACGCGAACACCGGGGAGCTGTTTTTT
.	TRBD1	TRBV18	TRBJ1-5	CASSDISTGGNQPQHF	TGTGCCAGCTCAGACATTAGTACAGGGGGCAATCAGCCCCAGCATTTT
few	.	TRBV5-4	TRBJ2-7	CASSFGRQELLFEQYF	TGTGCCAGCAGCTTTGGGAGGCAGGAGCTGTTGTTCGAGCAGTACTTC
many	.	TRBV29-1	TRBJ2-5	CSVGRTGETQYF	TGCAGCGTGGGACGGACGGGTGAGACCCAGTACTTC
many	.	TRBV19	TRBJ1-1	CASSTRGGVGTEAFF	TGTGCCAGTAGTACCCGGGGGGGGGTAGGCACTGAAGCTTTCTTT
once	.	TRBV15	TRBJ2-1	CATSASYNEQFF	TGTGCCACCAGCGCTAGTTACAATGAGCAGTTCTTC
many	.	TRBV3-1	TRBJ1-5	CASSQDGGLGNQPQHF	TGTGCCAGCAGCCAAGACGGGGGCTTAGGGAATCAGCCCCAGCATTTT
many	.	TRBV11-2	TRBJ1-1	CASTAGRRAFF	TGTGCCAGCACCGCGGGCAGGCGAGCTTTCTTT
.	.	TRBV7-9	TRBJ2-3	CASSSISFGVLIADTQYF	TGTGCCAGCAGTTCGATCTCCTTCGGGGTTCTAATTGCGGATACGCAGTATTTT
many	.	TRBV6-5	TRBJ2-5	CASSYAPAEETQYF	TGTGCCAGCAGTTACGCGCCAGCGGAAGAGACCCAGTACTTC
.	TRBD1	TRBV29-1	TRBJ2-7	CSVEVGQGYEQYF	TGCAGCGTTGAAGTCGGACAGGGTTACGAGCAGTACTTC
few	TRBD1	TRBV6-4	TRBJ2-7	CASITDRITYEQYF	TGTGCCAGCATCACGGACAGGATTACCTACGAGCAGTACTTC
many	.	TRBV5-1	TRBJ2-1	CASSLTGNDRGNEQFF	TGCGCCAGCAGTTTGACAGGTAATGACAGAGGCAATGAGCAGTTCTTC
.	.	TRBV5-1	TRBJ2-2	CASSLALETGELFF	TGCGCCAGCAGCTTGGCCCTGGAAACCGGGGAGCTGTTTTTT
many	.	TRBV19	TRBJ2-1	CASSRGAYNEQFF	TGTGCCAGTAGCCGGGGAGCCTACAATGAGCAGTTCTTC
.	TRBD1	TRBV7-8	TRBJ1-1	CASSHRDRGMNTEAFF	TGTGCCAGCAGCCACCGGGACAGGGGTATGAACACTGAAGCTTTCTTT
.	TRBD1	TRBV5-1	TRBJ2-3	CASSSTGAADTQYF	TGCGCCAGCAGCTCTACAGGGGCCGCAGATACGCAGTATTTT
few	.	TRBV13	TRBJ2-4	CASSWRGNGKNIQYF	TGTGCCAGCAGCTGGCGAGGAAACGGCAAAAACATTCAGTACTTC